Shown below are 17 T cell receptor beta chains from a single sample sequenced in a study of blood T cell repertoires in COVID-19. Method: immunoSEQ multiplex PCR; TCRdb's copy keeps in-frame clones and lacks some. The sample records around 300,000 clones, around nine tenths being singletons. The sequencing input was PBMCs or T cells enriched from blood (not recorded which). The receptors derive from a woman aged 40 to 50 who had recovered from COVID-19.

This CDR3 reads CATSDGLREGETQYF. The CDR3 DNA reads TGTGCCACCAGTGATGGGTTGAGGGAGGGGGAGACCCAGTACTTC. J is TRBJ2-5 and V is TRBV24-1, with 7 positions matching TRBD2. Germline V gene lookup returns CDR1 KGHDR and CDR2 SFDVKD. The junction had 8 bases not matched to a gene; V was cut back by 3 bases and J by 5 bases. CDR3 length: 15 amino acids.

The V and J genes are TRBV27 and TRBJ1-2; TRBD1 might be the D (6 bases). Germline CDR1 reads MNHEY; CDR2 reads SMNVEV (reference sequence). The CDR3 has 14 amino acids. Deletions cut 9 bases from V and 6 bases from J, with 20 bases between. The chain's CDR3 is CARDPPGAVDGYTF. DNA for the CDR3: TGTGCCAGAGACCCCCCAGGGGCGGTTGATGGCTACACCTTC.

The chain combines TRBV18 with TRBJ2-1, with 10 bases identical to TRBD2. V shed 3 bases and J 8 bases; nucleotides not matched to a gene: 7. The CDR3 totals 15 residues. From germline, CDR1 is KGHSH and CDR2 LQKENI. The CDR3, as DNA: TGTGCCAGCTCACCCGGGGCTAGCGGGAGCTATGAGCAGTTCTTC. Translated, it gives CASSPGASGSYEQFF.

The chain couples TRBV19 to TRBJ2-2; TRBD2 is a possible D gene (7 bases). The CDR3 loop spans 14 amino acids. Looked up from germline, CDR1 is LNHDA and CDR2 is SQIVND (reference sequence). Trimming stripped 9 bases from V and 4 bases from J, with 15 bases between. The CDR3 protein is CASRRGAGTGELFF. The DNA for the CDR3 is TGTGCCAGCCGTCGGGGGGCGGGCACCGGGGAGCTGTTTTTT.

The chain recombines TRBV6-2 or TRBV6-3 with TRBJ1-5; 12 bases fit TRBD1. V lost 2 bases, J lost 2 bases, and 7 bases stayed unmatched. This CDR3 region has 18 residues. Germline CDR1 is MNHEY and CDR2 is SVGEGT. DNA for the CDR3: TGTGCCAGCAGTTACAGGGGGACAGGGGGCTGGGGCAATCAGCCCCAGCATTTT. It specifies CASSYRGTGGWGNQPQHF.

The gene calls are TRBV27 and TRBJ1-2, with TRBD1 matching 11 bases. Germline values: CDR1 MNHEY, CDR2 SMNVEV (reference sequence). Trimming at V came to 2 bases and at J to 7 bases, leaving 6 bases not matched to a gene. CDR3 length: 15 amino acids. The chain's CDR3 is CASSLRGQGDGGYTF. For the CDR3, the DNA is TGTGCCAGCAGTTTAAGGGGACAGGGGGATGGTGGCTACACCTTC.

This clone was detected once. The V gene is TRBV4-1, the J gene TRBJ2-7, with a weak D call TRBD1 (5 bases). The CDR3 covers 15 residues. In germline, CDR1 is MGHRA, CDR2 YSYEKL. The ends were cut back, 5 bases at V and 2 bases at J, with 16 bases in the middle. Written as DNA, the CDR3 is TGCGCCAGCAGCTACGACAGCATAGCAACCTACGAGCAGTACTTC. Residues: CASSYDSIATYEQYF.

This clone was picked up one time. The rearrangement uses TRBV28 and TRBJ2-7; 10 bases match TRBD1. The ends lost 10 bases at V and 3 bases at J; junction bases unmatched: 12. This CDR3 is built from 15 residues. The germline gives CDR1 MDHEN, CDR2 SYDVKM. The CDR3 DNA reads TGTGCCACCCAGATTGGGAGGACAGGGGGCTACGAGCAGTACTTC. This gives the protein CATQIGRTGGYEQYF.

This chain uses TRBV28 with TRBJ2-7, with D perhaps TRBD1 (9 bases). The length of the CDR3 is 15 residues. Germline V gene sequence: CDR1 MDHEN, CDR2 SYDVKM. CDR3 DNA: TGTGCAAGCCCCCCACGGGGGGGGACAGGGCACGAGCAGTACTTC. This encodes CASPPRGGTGHEQYF.

This clone was counted many times. This rearrangement joins TRBV7-9 to TRBJ2-7, with 7 nucleotides matching TRBD1. This CDR3 is 15 amino acids long. Germline V gene data show CDR1 as SEHNR and CDR2 as FQNEAQ (reference sequence). V lost 4 bases, J lost 3 bases, and 9 bases stayed unmatched. The DNA for the CDR3 is TGTGCCAGCAGCTCCACCCGGGACAGCATCTACGAGCAGTACTTC. It is translated as CASSSTRDSIYEQYF. The full variable domain, in which reference TRBV7-9 and TRBJ2-7 provide the parts outside the CDR3, is DTGVSQNPRHKITKRGQNVTFRCDPISEHNRLYWYRQTLGQGPEFLTYFQNEAQLEKSRLLSDRFSAERPKGSFSTLEIQRTEQGDSAMYLCASSSTRDSIYEQYFGPGTRLTVT.

The chain employs TRBV21-1 and TRBJ1-2; TRBD1 is taken as the D call from the table, unchecked against the DNA. TRBV21-1 is a pseudogene. This CDR3 comprises 16 residues. The CDR3 coding sequence is TGTGCCAGCAGCAAAGGGATTCTGACAGGGCGCTATGGCTACACCTTC. Translated, it gives CASSKGILTGRYGYTF.

Turning to this clone: Sequence at one end of the junction differs from germline and may be a read error. The rearrangement links TRBV7-2 to TRBJ1-4, with TRBD1 matching 10 bases. Germline CDR1 SGHTA, CDR2 FQGNSA. This CDR3 is built from 15 residues. CDR3: CASSLAGTGEEKLFF. The CDR3 DNA is TGTGCCAGCAGCCTAGCCGGGACAGGGGAGGAAAAACTGTTTTTT.

Regarding this clone: One end of the junction varies from germline; a read error may be responsible. The chain combines TRBV18 with TRBJ2-7; 9 bases are shared with TRBD1. The CDR3 has 12 residues. CDR1 and CDR2 from the germline V gene are KGHSH and LQKENI. The CDR3 bases are TGTGCCAGCTCACCAATTGCGGGACAGGGAATCTTC. It translates to CASSPIAGQGIF.

The rearrangement links TRBV7-2 to TRBJ2-1; D is unresolved. The V gene lost 5 bases and the J gene lost 6 bases, with 17 bases spanning the gap. This CDR3 is built from 15 residues. Germline V gene lookup returns CDR1 SGHTA and CDR2 FQGNSA. Here the CDR3 reads CASSPDWVASNEQFF. The CDR3 bases are TGTGCCAGCAGCCCCGACTGGGTGGCTAGCAATGAGCAGTTCTTC.

V usage is TRBV29-1 and J usage is TRBJ1-3; 7 bases are a match to TRBD1. The CDR3 has 13 amino acids. Germline assignment: CDR1 SQVTM and CDR2 ANQGSEA. Trimming cost V 6 bases and J 2 bases; bases outside gene matches: 4. CDR3 in amino acids: CSVGDSTGNTIYF. As DNA, the CDR3 is TGCAGCGTCGGGGACAGTACTGGAAACACCATATATTTT.

The rearrangement links TRBV18 to TRBJ1-1, with TRBD1 identical over 7 bases. The CDR3 is 18 residues long. Per the germline V gene, CDR1 is KGHSH and CDR2 is LQKENI. V gave up 1 base and J gave up 5 bases; unmatched junction bases: 16. In DNA form, the CDR3 reads TGTGCCAGCTCACCACAAAGAGACAGGGTTACCCGAAATACTGAAGCTTTCTTT. This codes for CASSPQRDRVTRNTEAFF.

This chain uses TRBV6-5 with TRBJ2-1, with a tentative D call TRBD2 (5 bases). CDR1 and CDR2 from the germline V gene are MNHEY and SVGAGI. Trimming cost V 5 bases and J 3 bases, with 14 bases left between them. The CDR3 has 15 residues. The CDR3 sequence is CASSHTTRGYNEQFF. CDR3 DNA sequence: TGTGCCAGCAGTCATACAACACGGGGCTACAATGAGCAGTTCTTC.